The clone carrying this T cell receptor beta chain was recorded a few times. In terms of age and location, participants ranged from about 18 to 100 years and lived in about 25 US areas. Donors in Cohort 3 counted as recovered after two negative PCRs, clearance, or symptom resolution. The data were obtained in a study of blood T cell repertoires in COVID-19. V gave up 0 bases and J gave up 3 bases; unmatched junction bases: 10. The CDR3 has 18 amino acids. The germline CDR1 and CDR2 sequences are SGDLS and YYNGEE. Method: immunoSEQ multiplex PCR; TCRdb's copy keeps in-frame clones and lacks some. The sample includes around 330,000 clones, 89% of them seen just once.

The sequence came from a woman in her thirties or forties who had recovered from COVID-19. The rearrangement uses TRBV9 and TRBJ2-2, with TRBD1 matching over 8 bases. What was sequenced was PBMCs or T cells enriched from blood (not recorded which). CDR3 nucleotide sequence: TGTGCCAGCAGCGTAGGCCTCGGACAGGGTGGACACACCGGGGAGCTGTTTTTT. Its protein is CASSVGLGQGGHTGELFF.